A selection of T cell receptor beta chains follows, all from one sample in a study of early T cells in non-severe SARS-CoV-2 infection. TCRdb re-called the 5' RACE reads with MiXCR, one entry per CDR3 protein. The data contain some 77,000 distinct CDR3 sequences, about 13% of them singletons. The sequenced material came from whole blood. These receptors came from an adult who was a healthcare worker with PCR-confirmed SARS-CoV-2 infection or an uninfected control (not recorded which). CDR3s include the opening cysteine and the closing phenylalanine or tryptophan. The D gene is left open where the match is weak. Clone size, where shown, is once, few, many, or a class for clones that have expanded.

D	size	length	V	J	DNA	CDR3
TRBD2	NA	17	TRBV3-1	TRBJ2-1	TGTGCCAGCAGCCAAGTCCTAGCGGGAGTTTTATGGAATGAGCAGTTCTTC	CASSQVLAGVLWNEQFF
TRBD1	many	16	TRBV6-6	TRBJ2-1	TGTGCCAGCAGTTTAAACCCCGGGACAGCTTACAATGAGCAGTTCTTC	CASSLNPGTAYNEQFF
TRBD1	many	15	TRBV7-2	TRBJ1-1	TGTGCCAGCAGCTTAACGGGACAGTTGGTCACTGAAGCTTTCTTT	CASSLTGQLVTEAFF
NA	NA	14	TRBV6-2/TRBV6-3	TRBJ1-1	TGTGCCAGCAGTTACGAGTTCTTGAACACTGAAGCTTTCTTT	CASSYEFLNTEAFF
NA	NA	15	TRBV19	TRBJ2-4	TGTGCCAGTAGTATGCCTGGAGTGGGGAATACCATTCAGTACTTC	CASSMPGVGNTIQYF
NA	few	10	TRBV20-1	TRBJ2-7	TGCAGTGCGCGGAAATACGAGCAGTACTTC	CSARKYEQYF
NA	many	14	TRBV7-9	TRBJ1-2	TGTGCCAGCCCATCATTCGGGGAATCGACGAGCTACACCTTC	CASPSFGESTSYTF
TRBD1	few	13	TRBV7-2	TRBJ1-1	TGTGCCAGCAGCTCACAGGGGTCTTCTGAAGCTTTCTTT	CASSSQGSSEAFF
NA	few	14	TRBV6-5	TRBJ1-3	TGTGCCAGCAGTTACCAGGGGCCCGGAAACACCATATATTTT	CASSYQGPGNTIYF
NA	NA	14	TRBV19	TRBJ2-3	TGTGCCAGTAGTGCCTCCCTACCCACAGATACGCAGTATTTT	CASSASLPTDTQYF
NA	many	13	TRBV12-3/TRBV12-4	TRBJ1-1	TGTGCCAGCAGTTTAGGGGGGAGCACTGAAGCTTTCTTT	CASSLGGSTEAFF
NA	many	13	TRBV28	TRBJ1-1	TGTGCCAGCAGTTTATCCGGCGGTTCGGAAGCTTTCTTT	CASSLSGGSEAFF
NA	NA	19	TRBV7-7	TRBJ2-6	TGTGCTAGCAGCCCCCGGAAGGCCACCGGCACCTCTGGGGCCAACGTCCTGACTTTC	CASSPRKATGTSGANVLTF
NA	few	15	TRBV5-1	TRBJ2-1	TGCGCCAGCAGCCAGAACCAGGGATCCTACAATGAGCAGTTCTTC	CASSQNQGSYNEQFF
NA	few	15	TRBV19	TRBJ1-2	TGTGCCAGTAGTACATCCACCGGCAGGCCCGGAGGCTACACCTTC	CASSTSTGRPGGYTF
TRBD2	NA	16	TRBV5-1	TRBJ2-3	TGCGCCAGCAGCCCCGGGACTAGCGGGAGTGGAGATACGCAGTATTTT	CASSPGTSGSGDTQYF
NA	NA	14	TRBV7-9	TRBJ2-3	TGTGCCAGCCTCGGGGCTACTAGCACAGATACGCAGTATTTT	CASLGATSTDTQYF
NA	few	13	TRBV9	TRBJ1-6	TGTGCCAGCAGCGTAGGGGGGAATTCACCCCTCCACTTT	CASSVGGNSPLHF
NA	few	16	TRBV20-1	TRBJ1-6	TGCAGTGCTAGTGCCCGGGACGGAGCAAATAATTCACCCCTCCACTTT	CSASARDGANNSPLHF
NA	NA	12	TRBV7-8	TRBJ1-4	TGTGCCAGCAGCCGAATCGGGGAAAAACTGTTTTTT	CASSRIGEKLFF
NA	NA	15	TRBV5-1	TRBJ1-5	TGCGCCAGCAGCTTGTACGGTGGGGGTAATCAGCCCCAGCATTTT	CASSLYGGGNQPQHF
NA	medium-sized	14	TRBV28	TRBJ1-1	TGTGCCAGCAGTGGGGAAGGGTGGAGCACTGAAGCTTTCTTT	CASSGEGWSTEAFF
TRBD2	NA	14	TRBV2	TRBJ2-7	TGTGCCAGCAGTGAAAGACTAGCGGGAGGGAGGAGATACTTC	CASSERLAGGRRYF
NA	few	16	TRBV9	TRBJ1-3	TGTGCCAGCAGCTCCCCCAGACAGAGCTCTGGAAACACCATATATTTT	CASSSPRQSSGNTIYF
NA	NA	13	TRBV12-3/TRBV12-4	TRBJ2-7	TGTGCCAGCAGGACAGTGAACTCCTACGAGCAGTACTTC	CASRTVNSYEQYF
NA	many	15	TRBV27	TRBJ2-4	TGTGCCAGCCGAAAACCAACAGGGTCAGGAAACATTCAGTACTTC	CASRKPTGSGNIQYF
TRBD1	many	15	TRBV5-5	TRBJ1-3	TGTGCCAGCAGCCGGGACAGTTACTCTGGAAACACCATATATTTT	CASSRDSYSGNTIYF
TRBD2	many	16	TRBV12-3/TRBV12-4	TRBJ2-3	TGTGCCAGCAGTTTAGCACTAGCGGCTCAGACAGATACGCAGTATTTT	CASSLALAAQTDTQYF
NA	many	11	TRBV28	TRBJ1-2	TGTGCCAGCAGGGCTGGACGGAACTACACCTTC	CASRAGRNYTF
TRBD1	many	16	TRBV27	TRBJ2-1	TGTGCCAGCAGTTTAACTGGGGACAGGTCCTACAATGAGCAGTTCTTC	CASSLTGDRSYNEQFF
NA	NA	11	TRBV5-1	TRBJ2-3	TGCGCCAGCAAGGCGGCAGATACGCAGTATTTT	CASKAADTQYF
NA	many	14	TRBV12-3/TRBV12-4	TRBJ2-2	TGTGCCGGGACAAATAACAGGGATCCCGGGGAGCTGTTTTTT	CAGTNNRDPGELFF
NA	many	16	TRBV29-1	TRBJ2-5	TGCAGCGTTGAAAATTTATCCGGCGGTTTCCAAGAGACCCAGTACTTC	CSVENLSGGFQETQYF
TRBD1	few	16	TRBV7-9	TRBJ1-1	TGTGCCAGCTCCTCATTGCAGGGGGTACTTAACACTGAAGCTTTCTTT	CASSSLQGVLNTEAFF
NA	NA	11	TRBV28	TRBJ2-7	TGTGCCAGCAGTTTCGGAGACGAGCAGTACTTC	CASSFGDEQYF
NA	NA	15	TRBV2	TRBJ2-5	TGTGCCAGCAGTGAAGCGGACCGGGCCACAGAGACCCAGTACTTC	CASSEADRATETQYF
NA	NA	14	TRBV12-3/TRBV12-4	TRBJ2-3	TGTGCCAGCAGTTTATACGGGACGGACGATACGCAGTATTTT	CASSLYGTDDTQYF
NA	many	15	TRBV28	TRBJ1-2	TGTGCCAGCAGTTTGTATCCAGGGATAAACTATGGCTACACCTTC	CASSLYPGINYGYTF
TRBD2	few	16	TRBV7-2	TRBJ2-3	TGTGCCAGCAGCCCCGAGGCAGCGGGAGGGTCAGATACGCAGTATTTT	CASSPEAAGGSDTQYF
NA	many	11	TRBV18	TRBJ1-2	TGTGCCAGCTCACCAGCCGACGGCTACACCTTC	CASSPADGYTF
TRBD1	many	13	TRBV7-7	TRBJ2-5	TGTGCCAGCAGCCCGGGACAGAAAGAGACCCAGTACTTC	CASSPGQKETQYF
TRBD2	many	15	TRBV2	TRBJ2-1	TGTGCCAGCAGTACTAGCGGGGGGGCGAACAATGAGCAGTTCTTC	CASSTSGGANNEQFF
NA	few	13	TRBV19	TRBJ2-2	TGTGCCAGTAGTAGGAAAGGCCCCGGGGAGCTGTTTTTT	CASSRKGPGELFF
TRBD1	NA	15	TRBV29-1	TRBJ2-5	TGCAGCGGTTCCCGTTGGGGACAGGGGGAAGAGACCCAGTACTTC	CSGSRWGQGEETQYF
NA	NA	13	TRBV6-5	TRBJ2-3	TGTGCCAGCAGTGTCAGGGAAACAGATACGCAGTATTTT	CASSVRETDTQYF
NA	many	16	TRBV12-3/TRBV12-4	TRBJ2-1	TGTGCCAGCAACGAAATTACGGGAAGCTCCTACAATGAGCAGTTCTTC	CASNEITGSSYNEQFF
NA	NA	13	TRBV29-1	TRBJ2-1	TGCAGCGCCCTTCCGAGCTCCTACAATGAGCAGTTCTTC	CSALPSSYNEQFF
NA	NA	13	TRBV6-5	TRBJ1-2	TGTGCCAGCAGTTACTCGGCAAATTATGGCTACACCTTC	CASSYSANYGYTF
NA	few	11	TRBV28	TRBJ1-1	TGTGCCAGCAGTTCAAACAGGGAAGCTTTCTTT	CASSSNREAFF